This T cell receptor beta chain appears in the sequencing data of a study of shared clonotypes between healthy human individuals. Repertoires were generated with immunoSEQ multiplex PCR, while TCRdb's copy carries only in-frame clones and drops some. The sample carries 2,500,000 or so clones, roughly 92% recorded once. The CDR3 sequence is 14 residues long. Germline V gene lookup returns CDR1 SNHLY and CDR2 FYNNEI. V gave up 7 bases and J gave up 0 bases, with 11 bases separating them. Researchers partitioned CD4+ cells into CD45RA+ naive and CD45RA-negative memory subsets. The chain combines TRBV2 with TRBJ2-3; D might be TRBD2 (6 bases). This sequence was found in a young man in good health. Sequencing was performed on naive CD4+ T cells sorted from blood. Subset noted: CD45RA+ positively selected. The CDR3 is CASNNRGSTDTQYF. CDR3 nucleotides: TGTGCCAGCAACAACCGGGGGAGCACAGATACGCAGTATTTT.